Below, one T cell receptor beta chain is given with its context. The antigen is unknown. The CDR3 spans 16 residues. The V gene lost 5 bases and the J gene lost 6 bases, with 20 bases spanning the gap. Germline lookup yields CDR1 SGHAT and CDR2 FQNNGV. This sample was included in a study of cytomegalovirus exposure and HLA in healthy donors. Study as a whole: Out of 398 genotyped donors, less than 85% belonged to the Caucasian-associated ancestry cluster. Study results and caveats: Investigators reported around 150 TCR beta chains as tied to cytomegalovirus. Researchers reported from a later analysis that most CMV-associated TCR beta chains appeared HLA-restricted.

The PCR used 60 Vbeta and 13 Jbeta primers. Generated by immunoSEQ multiplex PCR, the TCRdb table keeps only in-frame clones and is missing some. This sample has some 140,000 clones; 79% occur once, and the top ten carry approximately 0.9%. Input material: PBMCs. V and J are TRBV11-2 and TRBJ2-4; a possible D gene is TRBD2 (7 bases). The TCR comes from a man younger than 30 in good health and CMV-seronegative. The CDR3 DNA reads as TGTGCCAGCAGCCCGGCGGGGGCTGAGGGGGGAAACATTCAGTACTTC. It encodes CASSPAGAEGGNIQYF.